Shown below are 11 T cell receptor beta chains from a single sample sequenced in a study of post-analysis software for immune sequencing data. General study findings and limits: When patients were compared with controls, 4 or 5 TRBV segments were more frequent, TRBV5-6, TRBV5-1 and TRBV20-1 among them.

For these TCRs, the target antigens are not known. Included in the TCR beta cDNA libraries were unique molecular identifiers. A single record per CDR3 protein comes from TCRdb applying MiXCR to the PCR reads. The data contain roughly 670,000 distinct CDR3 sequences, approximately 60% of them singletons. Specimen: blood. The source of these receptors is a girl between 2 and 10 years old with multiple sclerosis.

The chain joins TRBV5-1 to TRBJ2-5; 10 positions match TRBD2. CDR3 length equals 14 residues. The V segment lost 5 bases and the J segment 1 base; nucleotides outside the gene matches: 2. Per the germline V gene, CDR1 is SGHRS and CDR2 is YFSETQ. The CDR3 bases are TGCGCCAGCAGAGCTAGCGGGGGCCAAGAGACCCAGTACTTC. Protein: CASRASGGQETQYF.

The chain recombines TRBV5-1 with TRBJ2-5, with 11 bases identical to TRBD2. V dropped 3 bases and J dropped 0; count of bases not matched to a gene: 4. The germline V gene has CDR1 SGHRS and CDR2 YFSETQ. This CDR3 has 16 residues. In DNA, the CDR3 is TGCGCCAGCAGCTACCGACTAGCGGGGTACCAAGAGACCCAGTACTTC. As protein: CASSYRLAGYQETQYF.

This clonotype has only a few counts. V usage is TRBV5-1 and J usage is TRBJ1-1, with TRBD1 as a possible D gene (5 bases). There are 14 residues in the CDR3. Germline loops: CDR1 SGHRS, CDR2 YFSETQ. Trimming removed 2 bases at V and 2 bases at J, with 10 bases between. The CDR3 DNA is TGCGCCAGCAGCTTCTCGCAGGGTAACACTGAAGCTTTCTTT. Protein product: CASSFSQGNTEAFF.

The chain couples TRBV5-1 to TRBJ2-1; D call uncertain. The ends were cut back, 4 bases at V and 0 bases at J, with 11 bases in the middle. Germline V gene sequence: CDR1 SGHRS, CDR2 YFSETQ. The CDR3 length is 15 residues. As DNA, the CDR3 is TGCGCCAGCAGCCCTATGGGAAACTCCTACAATGAGCAGTTCTTC. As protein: CASSPMGNSYNEQFF.

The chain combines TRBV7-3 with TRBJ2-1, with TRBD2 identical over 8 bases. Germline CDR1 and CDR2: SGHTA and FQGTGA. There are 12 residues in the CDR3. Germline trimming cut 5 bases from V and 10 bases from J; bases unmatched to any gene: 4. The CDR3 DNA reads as TGTGCCAGCAGCCCGGGAGGGCTAGAGCAGTTCTTC. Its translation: CASSPGGLEQFF.

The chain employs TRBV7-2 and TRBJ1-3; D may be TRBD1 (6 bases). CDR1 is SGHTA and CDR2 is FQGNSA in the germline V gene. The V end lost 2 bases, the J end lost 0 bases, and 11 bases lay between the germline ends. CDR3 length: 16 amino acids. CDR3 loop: CASSLWRQDSGNTIYF. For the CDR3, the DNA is TGTGCCAGCAGCTTATGGAGACAGGACTCTGGAAACACCATATATTTT.

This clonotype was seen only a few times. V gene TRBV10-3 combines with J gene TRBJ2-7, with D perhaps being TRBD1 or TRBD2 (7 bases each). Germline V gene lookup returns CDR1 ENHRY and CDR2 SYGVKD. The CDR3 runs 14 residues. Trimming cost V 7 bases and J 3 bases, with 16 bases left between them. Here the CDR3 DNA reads TGTGCCATCACGAGCGGGGACAGCTTCTACGAGCAGTACTTC. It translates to CAITSGDSFYEQYF.

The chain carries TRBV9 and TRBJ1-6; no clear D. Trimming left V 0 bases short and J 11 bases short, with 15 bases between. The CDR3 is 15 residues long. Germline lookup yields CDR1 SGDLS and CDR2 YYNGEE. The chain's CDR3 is CASSVEPGGLTPLHF. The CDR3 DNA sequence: TGTGCCAGCAGCGTAGAACCTGGCGGATTGACACCCCTCCACTTT.

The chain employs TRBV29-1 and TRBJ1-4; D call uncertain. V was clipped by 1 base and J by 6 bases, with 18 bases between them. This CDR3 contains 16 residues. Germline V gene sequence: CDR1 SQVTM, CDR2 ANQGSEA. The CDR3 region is CSVEGRGLGHDEKLFF. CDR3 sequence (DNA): TGCAGCGTTGAAGGTCGGGGTCTCGGTCATGATGAAAAACTGTTTTTT. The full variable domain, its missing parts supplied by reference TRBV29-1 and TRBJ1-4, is SAVISQKPSRDICQRGTSLTIQCQVDSQVTMMFWYRQQPGQSLTLIATANQGSEATYESGFVIDKFPISRPNLTFSTLTVSNMSPEDSSIYLCSVEGRGLGHDEKLFFGSGTQLSVL.

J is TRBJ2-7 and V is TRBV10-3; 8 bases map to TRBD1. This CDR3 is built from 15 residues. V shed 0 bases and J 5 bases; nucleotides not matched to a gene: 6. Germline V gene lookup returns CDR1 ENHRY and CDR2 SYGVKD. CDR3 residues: CAISESATGVNEQYF. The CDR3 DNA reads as TGTGCCATCAGTGAGTCGGCGACAGGGGTGAACGAGCAGTACTTC.

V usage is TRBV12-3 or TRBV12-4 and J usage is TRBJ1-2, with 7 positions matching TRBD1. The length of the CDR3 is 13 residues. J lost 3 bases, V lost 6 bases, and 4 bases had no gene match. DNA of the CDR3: TGTGCCAGCAGGTCTGGACAGGACTATGGCTACACCTTC. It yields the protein CASRSGQDYGYTF.